Listed below are T cell receptor beta chains from one sample, sequenced in a study of shared clonotypes between healthy human individuals. Clones were sequenced by immunoSEQ multiplex PCR, and TCRdb holds only the in-frame ones, with some missing. Among approximately 700,000 clones, around 78% were seen once, and the ten largest hold around 2%. Specimen: memory CD4+ T cells sorted from blood. Every receptor here comes from a woman in her 30s in good health. Each CDR3 is given with its conserved first and last residue. Each record gives: V gene, clone size, J gene, CDR3 protein. Only some rows state a clone size, as once, few, many or a class for expanded clones.

TRBV28	-	TRBJ1-3	CASSPSRRNTIYF
TRBV7-3	-	TRBJ2-3	CASSPGGRSTDTQYF
TRBV2	-	TRBJ2-3	CASSEARATSTDTQYF
TRBV18	-	TRBJ1-1	CASSPRTGTEAFF
TRBV9	-	TRBJ1-2	CASSVGLGNNYGYTF
TRBV7-2	-	TRBJ2-7	CASSFLAGYEQYF
TRBV29-1	-	TRBJ2-3	CSVAAGSDTQYF
TRBV30	-	TRBJ2-2	CAWSVRNTGELFF
TRBV9	-	TRBJ2-5	CASSVPPGTGGEYF
TRBV30	once	TRBJ1-1	CAWNRQGYTEAFF
TRBV6-1	-	TRBJ1-2	CASSEGQIVAYGYTF
TRBV5-1	-	TRBJ2-5	CASSLNQETQYF
TRBV19	many	TRBJ1-1	CASRQVPLVAFF
TRBV9	-	TRBJ2-5	CASSLTSGRETQYF
TRBV7-9	-	TRBJ2-7	CASSLAGTTANEQYF
TRBV29-1	-	TRBJ2-1	CSVVVIVSDNEQFF
TRBV7-2	-	TRBJ2-7	CASSLGVASYEQYF
TRBV29-1	many	TRBJ2-7	CSVVGSGNPYEQYF
TRBV16	-	TRBJ1-2	CASSQRTENYGYTF
TRBV2	-	TRBJ1-2	CASSYPTGIGYTF
TRBV28	once	TRBJ1-4	CASSQGTAGEKLFF